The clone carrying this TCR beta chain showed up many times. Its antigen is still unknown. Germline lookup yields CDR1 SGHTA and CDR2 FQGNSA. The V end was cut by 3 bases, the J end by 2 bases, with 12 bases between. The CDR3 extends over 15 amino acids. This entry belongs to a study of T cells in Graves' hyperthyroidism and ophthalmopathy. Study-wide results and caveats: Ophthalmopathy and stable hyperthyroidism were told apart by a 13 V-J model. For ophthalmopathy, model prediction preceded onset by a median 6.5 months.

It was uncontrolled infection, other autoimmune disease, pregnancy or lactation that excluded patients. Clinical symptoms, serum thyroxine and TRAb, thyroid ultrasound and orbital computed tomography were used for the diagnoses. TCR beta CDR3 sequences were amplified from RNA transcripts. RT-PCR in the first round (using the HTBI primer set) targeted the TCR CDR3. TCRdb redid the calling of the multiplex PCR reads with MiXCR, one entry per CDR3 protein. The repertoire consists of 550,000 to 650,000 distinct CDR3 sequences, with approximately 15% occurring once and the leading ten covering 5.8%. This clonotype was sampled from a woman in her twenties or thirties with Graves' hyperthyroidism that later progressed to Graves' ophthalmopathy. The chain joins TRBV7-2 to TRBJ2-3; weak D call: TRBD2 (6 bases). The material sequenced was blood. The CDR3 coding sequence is TGTGCCAGCAGCTTCGGAGGGACCCACACAGATACGCAGTATTTT. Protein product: CASSFGGTHTDTQYF.